The 10 T cell receptor beta chains given below trace back to one sample, sequenced in a study of cytomegalovirus exposure and HLA in healthy donors. In the PCR, 60 Vbeta and 13 Jbeta primers were used. Method: immunoSEQ multiplex PCR; TCRdb's copy keeps in-frame clones and lacks some. The profile shows around 180,000 clones, approximately 75% of them singletons. Sequences were obtained from PBMCs. Source of these receptors: a girl between 10 and 17 years old in good health and CMV-seronegative.

The chain employs TRBV19 and TRBJ2-5, with 7 positions matching TRBD2. Germline V gives CDR1 LNHDA, CDR2 SQIVND (reference sequence). Losses at the gene ends were 1 base for V and 3 bases for J; bases not matched to a gene: 2. The CDR3 covers 14 residues. The CDR3 DNA follows: TGTGCCAGTAGTATAGGAGGGACTAAAGAGACCCAGTACTTC. This encodes CASSIGGTKETQYF.

The chain has TRBV6-5 and TRBJ1-2; 9 bases fit TRBD1. Germline loops: CDR1 MNHEY, CDR2 SVGAGI. This CDR3 has 13 amino acids. Unmatched junction bases numbered 2, after V lost 6 bases and J lost 3 bases. CDR3 DNA sequence: TGTGCCAGCAGCCGGGACAGGGACTATGGCTACACCTTC. Its translation: CASSRDRDYGYTF.

The sample holds one count of this clone. The chain couples TRBV7-9 to TRBJ2-3, with TRBD2 matching 9 bases. Germline-derived CDR1 and CDR2 are SEHNR and FQNEAQ (reference sequence). The CDR3 is 15 residues long. V gave up 5 bases and J gave up 3 bases; unmatched junction bases: 6. Here the CDR3 DNA reads TGTGCCAGCAGCCCCGGGACTAGCTTTACAGATACGCAGTATTTT. Residues: CASSPGTSFTDTQYF.

This chain links TRBV6-5 with TRBJ2-2; D ambiguous. Germline V gene data show CDR1 as MNHEY and CDR2 as SVGAGI. CDR3 length: 14 residues. V dropped 8 bases and J dropped 5 bases, with 15 bases sitting between them. CDR3 sequence reads: CASRADGWTGELFF. In DNA form, the CDR3 reads TGTGCCAGCCGTGCGGATGGCTGGACCGGGGAGCTGTTTTTT.

The chain couples TRBV5-1 to TRBJ2-7; 10 bases agree with TRBD1. The length of the CDR3 is 14 residues. Unmatched junction bases numbered 6, after V lost 4 bases and J lost 5 bases. The V gene's germline CDR1 is SGHRS and CDR2 YFSETQ. The CDR3 DNA follows: TGCGCCAGCAGCCGCGGGACAGGGGCTGACGAGCAGTACTTC. This gives the protein CASSRGTGADEQYF.

The rearrangement uses TRBV9 and TRBJ1-2; the D gene is possibly TRBD1 (5 bases). CDR3 length: 14 residues. Trimming stripped 2 bases from V and 3 bases from J, with 11 bases between. Germline V lookup: CDR1 SGDLS, CDR2 YYNGEE. CDR3 protein: CASSVAQGDYGYTF. The CDR3 DNA sequence: TGTGCCAGCAGCGTTGCTCAGGGTGACTATGGCTACACCTTC.

The chain is built from TRBV5-1 and TRBJ2-2, with D possibly TRBD1 on 6 matching bases. Per the germline V gene, CDR1 is SGHRS and CDR2 is YFSETQ. Trimming removed 5 bases from V and 0 bases from J, with 14 bases in between. This CDR3 region has 16 residues. CDR3 nucleotide sequence: TGCGCCAGCAGTGAAGACAGGTACGCGAACACCGGGGAGCTGTTTTTT. Translating gives CASSEDRYANTGELFF.

V usage is TRBV7-9 and J usage is TRBJ2-1, with D possibly matching TRBD2 (6 bases). The CDR3 is made up of 13 amino acids. Per the germline V gene, CDR1 is SEHNR and CDR2 is FQNEAQ (reference sequence). Trimming shortened V by 5 bases and J by 9 bases, and 14 bases separated the two germline ends. Here the CDR3 reads CASSTGLLLEQFF. As DNA, the CDR3 is TGTGCCAGCAGCACGGGACTTCTGCTTGAGCAGTTCTTC. The whole variable domain, filled in from reference TRBV7-9 and TRBJ2-1, reads DTGVSQNPRHKITKRGQNVTFRCDPISEHNRLYWYRQTLGQGPEFLTYFQNEAQLEKSRLLSDRFSAERPKGSFSTLEIQRTEQGDSAMYLCASSTGLLLEQFFGPGTRLTVL.

There are a few counts of this clone. V and J are TRBV6-5 and TRBJ1-1; no reliable D call. CDR1 is MNHEY, CDR2 SVGAGI, per germline. The CDR3 is 14 residues long. V was cut by 2 bases and J by 0 bases, with 7 bases left in between. CDR3 protein: CASSYEGMNTEAFF. CDR3 nucleotide sequence: TGTGCCAGCAGTTACGAGGGCATGAACACTGAAGCTTTCTTT.

The V and J genes are TRBV19 and TRBJ1-5; the D gene is possibly TRBD1 (5 bases). V dropped 5 bases and J dropped 7 bases, with 15 bases sitting between them. The germline gives CDR1 LNHDA, CDR2 SQIVND (reference sequence). The CDR3 totals 14 residues. The CDR3 DNA reads TGTGCCAGTAGTGCGGGACGCCGCGGCCAGCCCCAGCATTTT. Its protein product is CASSAGRRGQPQHF. Looking up the rest from reference TRBV19 and TRBJ1-5 gives the full variable domain: DGGITQSPKYLFRKEGQNVTLSCEQNLNHDAMYWYRQDPGQGLRLIYYSQIVNDFQKGDIAEGYSVSREKKESFPLTVTSAQKNPTAFYLCASSAGRRGQPQHFGDGTRLSIL.